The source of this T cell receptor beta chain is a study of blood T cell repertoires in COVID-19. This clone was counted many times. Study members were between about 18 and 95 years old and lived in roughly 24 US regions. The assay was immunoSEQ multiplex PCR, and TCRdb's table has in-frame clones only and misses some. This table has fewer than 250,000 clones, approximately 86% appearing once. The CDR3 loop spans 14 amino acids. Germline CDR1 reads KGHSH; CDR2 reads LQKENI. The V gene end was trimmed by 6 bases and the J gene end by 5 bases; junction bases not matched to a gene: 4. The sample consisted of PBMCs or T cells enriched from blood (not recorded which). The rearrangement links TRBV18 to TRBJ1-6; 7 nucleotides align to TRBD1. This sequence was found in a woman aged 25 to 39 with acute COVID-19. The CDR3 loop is CASSTGTDNSPLHF. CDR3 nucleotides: TGTGCCAGCTCGACCGGGACAGATAATTCACCCCTCCACTTT.